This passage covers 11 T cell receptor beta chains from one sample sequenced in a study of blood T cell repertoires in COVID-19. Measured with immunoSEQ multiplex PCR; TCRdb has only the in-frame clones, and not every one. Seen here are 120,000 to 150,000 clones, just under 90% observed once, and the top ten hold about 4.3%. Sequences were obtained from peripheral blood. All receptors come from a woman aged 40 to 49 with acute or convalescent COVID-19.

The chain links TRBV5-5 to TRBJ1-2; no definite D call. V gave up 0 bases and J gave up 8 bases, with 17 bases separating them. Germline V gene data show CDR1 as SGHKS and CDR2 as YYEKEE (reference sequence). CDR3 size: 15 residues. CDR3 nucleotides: TGTGCCAGCAGCTTGGTCCCCAGCGACCCGGGAGGCTACACCTTC. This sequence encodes CASSLVPSDPGGYTF.

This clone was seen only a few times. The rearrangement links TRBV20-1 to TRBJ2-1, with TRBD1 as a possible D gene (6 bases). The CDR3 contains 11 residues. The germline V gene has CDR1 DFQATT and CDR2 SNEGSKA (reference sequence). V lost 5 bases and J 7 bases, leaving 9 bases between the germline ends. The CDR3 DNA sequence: TGCAGTGCTTACAGGGAAAATGAGCAGTTCTTC. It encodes CSAYRENEQFF.

The chain's CDR3 is CASLPEVGEKLFF. The CDR3 region has the DNA TGTGCCAGTCTACCGGAGGTTGGAGAAAAACTGTTTTTT. The rearrangement joins TRBV2 to TRBJ1-4; no reliable D call. Trimming took off 9 bases at V and 8 bases at J, with 16 bases between the two ends. This CDR3 is 13 amino acids long. CDR1 SNHLY and CDR2 FYNNEI come from the germline V gene.

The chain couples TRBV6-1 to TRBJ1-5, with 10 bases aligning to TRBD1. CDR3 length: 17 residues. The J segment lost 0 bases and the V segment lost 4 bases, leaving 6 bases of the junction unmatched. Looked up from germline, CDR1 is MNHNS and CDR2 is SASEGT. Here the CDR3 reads CASSGTGGVYSNQPQHF. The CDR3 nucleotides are TGTGCCAGCAGTGGGACAGGGGGTGTTTATAGCAATCAGCCCCAGCATTTT.

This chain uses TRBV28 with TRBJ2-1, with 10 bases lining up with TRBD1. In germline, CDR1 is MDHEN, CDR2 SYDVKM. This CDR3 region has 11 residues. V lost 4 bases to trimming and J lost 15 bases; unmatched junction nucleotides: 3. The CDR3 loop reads CASSSGDRGFF. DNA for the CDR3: TGTGCCAGCAGTTCCGGGGACAGGGGGTTCTTC.

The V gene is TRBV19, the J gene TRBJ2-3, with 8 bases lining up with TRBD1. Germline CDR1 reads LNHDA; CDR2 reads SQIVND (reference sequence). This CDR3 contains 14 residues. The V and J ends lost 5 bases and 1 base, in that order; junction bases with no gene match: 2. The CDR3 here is CASSGQGGTDTQYF. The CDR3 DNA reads TGTGCCAGTAGTGGACAGGGTGGCACAGATACGCAGTATTTT.

CDR3 protein: CASQGQLGYEQYF. CDR3 nucleotides: TGTGCCAGTCAGGGACAGTTGGGCTACGAGCAGTACTTC. The rearrangement links TRBV19 to TRBJ2-7; 7 positions agree with TRBD1. Germline loops: CDR1 LNHDA, CDR2 SQIVND (reference sequence). The CDR3 spans 13 residues. J was trimmed by 3 bases and V by 8 bases; bases with no gene match: 7.

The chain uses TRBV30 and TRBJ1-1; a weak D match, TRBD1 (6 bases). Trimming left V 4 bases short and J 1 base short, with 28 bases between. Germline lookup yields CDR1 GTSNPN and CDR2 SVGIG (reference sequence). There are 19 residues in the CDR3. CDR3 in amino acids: CAWNRGGGWAARENTEAFF. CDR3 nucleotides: TGTGCCTGGAACCGAGGGGGTGGATGGGCAGCGAGAGAGAACACTGAAGCTTTCTTT.

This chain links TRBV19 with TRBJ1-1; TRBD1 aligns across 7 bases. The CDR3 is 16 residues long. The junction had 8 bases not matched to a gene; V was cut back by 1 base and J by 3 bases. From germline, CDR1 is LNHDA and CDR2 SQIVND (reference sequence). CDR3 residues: CASSIVKWQGDTEAFF. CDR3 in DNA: TGTGCCAGTAGTATAGTGAAGTGGCAGGGGGACACTGAAGCTTTCTTT. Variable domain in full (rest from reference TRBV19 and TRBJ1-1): DGGITQSPKYLFRKEGQNVTLSCEQNLNHDAMYWYRQDPGQGLRLIYYSQIVNDFQKGDIAEGYSVSREKKESFPLTVTSAQKNPTAFYLCASSIVKWQGDTEAFFGQGTRLTVV.

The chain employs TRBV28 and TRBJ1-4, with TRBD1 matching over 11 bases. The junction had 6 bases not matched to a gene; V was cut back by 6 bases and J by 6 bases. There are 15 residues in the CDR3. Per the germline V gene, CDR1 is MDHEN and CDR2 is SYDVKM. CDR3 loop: CASRRGQGAHEKLFF. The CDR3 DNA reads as TGTGCCAGCAGGCGCGGACAGGGGGCGCATGAAAAACTGTTTTTT.

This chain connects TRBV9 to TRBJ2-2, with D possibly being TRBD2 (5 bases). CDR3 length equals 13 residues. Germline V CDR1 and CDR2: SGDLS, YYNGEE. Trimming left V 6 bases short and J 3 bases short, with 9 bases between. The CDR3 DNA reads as TGTGCCAGCACCCTGGACTACACCGGGGAGCTGTTTTTT. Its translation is CASTLDYTGELFF. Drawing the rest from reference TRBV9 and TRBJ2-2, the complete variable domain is DSGVTQTPKHLITATGQRVTLRCSPRSGDLSVYWYQQSLDQGLQFLIQYYNGEERAKGNILERFSAQQFPDLHSELNLSSLELGDSALYFCASTLDYTGELFFGEGSRLTVL.